This is a list of T cell receptor beta chains from one sample in a study of a mutant IDH1 vaccine in newly diagnosed glioma. Sequencing was performed with immunoSEQ multiplex PCR; in TCRdb, only in-frame clones are kept and a portion is missing. The table lists some 80,000 clones, 75% to 90% of them singletons, with around 0.73% in the top ten. Antigen specificity for these receptors is unknown. The starting material was PBMCs, obtained from a glioma patient whose treatment included an IDH1 peptide vaccine. The receptors shown here come from a woman in her fifties or sixties with glioma. Both conserved end residues are part of each CDR3. The D gene is left open where the match is weak. A clone size is listed for some rows: how often the clone was seen (once, few, many), or a class if it is expanded.

V	J	size	D	CDR3	DNA
TRBV5-1	TRBJ2-2	-	TRBD2	CASSIGTRNTGELFF	TGCGCCAGCAGCATCGGGACTAGGAACACCGGGGAGCTGTTTTTT
TRBV5-6	TRBJ1-1	few	TRBD1	CASSGDRGKAFF	TGTGCCAGCAGCGGGGACAGGGGGAAAGCTTTCTTT
TRBV29-1	TRBJ2-1	-	-	CSAEGSNTYNEQFF	TGCAGCGCTGAGGGCTCAAATACCTACAATGAGCAGTTCTTC
TRBV7-9	TRBJ2-5	-	-	CASSKFAGSQETQYF	TGTGCCAGCAGCAAATTTGCAGGGTCCCAAGAGACCCAGTACTTC
TRBV9	TRBJ2-7	-	-	CASSVNLATYEQYF	TGTGCCAGCAGCGTCAACCTAGCGACCTACGAGCAGTACTTC
TRBV29-1	TRBJ1-6	-	-	CSVDSGTGSPLHF	TGCAGCGTTGATTCGGGGACGGGTTCACCCCTCCACTTT
TRBV15	TRBJ2-7	-	-	CATSRDVGGYEQYF	TGTGCCACCAGCAGAGATGTCGGAGGCTACGAGCAGTACTTC
TRBV4-1	TRBJ2-7	-	TRBD1	CASSPDPVTGDEQYF	TGCGCCAGCAGCCCGGACCCGGTGACAGGGGACGAGCAGTACTTC
TRBV29-1	TRBJ2-2	-	TRBD2	CSVSSGNTGELFF	TGCAGCGTTTCTAGCGGGAACACCGGGGAGCTGTTTTTT
TRBV7-9	TRBJ2-5	-	-	CASSLAGPGTQYF	TGTGCCAGCAGCTTAGCGGGCCCTGGGACCCAGTACTTC
TRBV7-2	TRBJ1-6	-	TRBD1	CASSKQGAGNSPLHF	TGTGCCAGCAGCAAACAGGGGGCTGGTAATTCACCCCTCCACTTT
TRBV10-1	TRBJ1-4	-	-	CASSESPVQGRLFF	TGCGCCAGCAGTGAGTCGCCCGTTCAGGGAAGACTGTTTTTT
TRBV9	TRBJ2-1	-	TRBD2	CASSPRLAAYNEQFF	TGTGCCAGCAGCCCCCGACTAGCGGCCTACAATGAGCAGTTCTTC
TRBV9	TRBJ1-5	-	TRBD1	CASSLQGGDQPQHF	TGTGCCAGCAGCTTGCAGGGGGGCGATCAGCCCCAGCATTTT
TRBV5-4	TRBJ2-5	-	-	CASSLAQGSGMQETQYF	TGTGCCAGCAGCTTGGCTCAAGGCTCAGGGATGCAAGAGACCCAGTACTTC
TRBV7-2	TRBJ1-4	-	TRBD1	CASSLQGGPTNEKLFF	TGTGCCAGCAGCTTACAGGGGGGTCCAACTAATGAAAAACTGTTTTTT
TRBV7-9	TRBJ2-7	-	-	CASSLERTDSYEQYF	TGTGCCAGCAGCTTAGAAAGGACAGACTCCTACGAGCAGTACTTC
TRBV5-1	TRBJ1-2	-	-	CASSLLADKYGYTF	TGCGCCAGCAGCTTGTTGGCAGACAAATATGGCTACACCTTC
TRBV30	TRBJ2-2	-	TRBD1	CAWSTGTGESGELFF	TGTGCCTGGAGTACCGGGACAGGGGAGTCCGGGGAGCTGTTTTTT
TRBV11-2	TRBJ1-2	-	-	CASSLVPGVYGYTF	TGTGCCAGCAGCTTAGTTCCGGGGGTCTATGGCTACACCTTC
TRBV7-9	TRBJ2-6	-	-	CASSSLRGSGANVLTF	TGTGCCAGCAGCTCGCTCAGGGGCTCTGGGGCCAACGTCCTGACTTTC
TRBV5-4	TRBJ2-5	-	-	CASSLDRENQETQYF	TGTGCCAGCAGCTTGGACAGGGAGAACCAAGAGACCCAGTACTTC
TRBV5-6	TRBJ2-1	-	TRBD2	CASSRLALLNEQFF	TGTGCCAGCAGCCGACTAGCGCTGTTGAATGAGCAGTTCTTC
TRBV7-9	TRBJ2-3	-	TRBD2	CASSLSLAGVMDTQYF	TGTGCCAGCAGCTTAAGCCTAGCGGGAGTAATGGATACGCAGTATTTT
TRBV15	TRBJ2-5	-	-	CATSREGFETQYF	TGTGCCACCAGCAGAGAGGGGTTCGAGACCCAGTACTTC
TRBV6-5	TRBJ2-7	-	TRBD1	CASSYEVAGGSYEQYF	TGTGCCAGCAGTTATGAGGTGGCAGGGGGCTCCTACGAGCAGTACTTC
TRBV9	TRBJ2-7	-	TRBD2	CASSVEGLADTYEQYF	TGTGCCAGCAGCGTAGAGGGACTAGCGGACACCTACGAGCAGTACTTC
TRBV4-2	TRBJ1-4	few	-	CASSPQDLTLATNEKLFF	TGTGCCAGCAGCCCACAGGATTTAACCCTTGCAACTAATGAAAAACTGTTTTTT
TRBV6-1	TRBJ1-3	-	-	CASILGGGGNTIYF	TGTGCCAGCATCCTAGGGGGAGGTGGAAACACCATATATTTT
TRBV29-1	TRBJ2-7	-	TRBD1	CSATFRGLYEQYF	TGCAGCGCTACGTTCAGGGGGCTCTACGAGCAGTACTTC
TRBV19	TRBJ1-5	few	-	CASSIGNQPQHF	TGTGCCAGTAGTATTGGCAATCAGCCCCAGCATTTT
TRBV5-1	TRBJ2-1	-	TRBD2	CASSPRGGEQFF	TGCGCCAGCAGCCCTCGGGGGGGTGAGCAGTTCTTC
TRBV5-1	TRBJ2-7	-	TRBD1	CASSPTGGFPDEQYF	TGCGCCAGCAGCCCGACAGGGGGCTTCCCCGACGAGCAGTACTTC
TRBV7-6	TRBJ2-3	-	-	CASSLMRPPQDTQYF	TGTGCCAGCAGCTTAATGCGACCGCCGCAAGATACGCAGTATTTT
TRBV27	TRBJ1-1	-	TRBD1	CASSPDRDRNTEAFF	TGTGCCAGCAGTCCCGACAGGGATCGGAACACTGAAGCTTTCTTT
TRBV18	TRBJ2-5	-	-	CASSPYDDHQETQYF	TGTGCCAGCTCACCATACGATGACCACCAAGAGACCCAGTACTTC
TRBV18	TRBJ2-1	-	-	CASSPAEHNEQFF	TGTGCCAGCTCACCTGCAGAGCACAATGAGCAGTTCTTC
TRBV5-1	TRBJ1-2	-	TRBD1	CASSSGQGRANYGYTF	TGCGCCAGCAGCTCGGGACAGGGAAGGGCTAACTATGGCTACACCTTC
TRBV7-2	TRBJ1-2	-	TRBD1	CASSQGQNYGYTF	TGTGCCAGCAGCCAGGGACAGAACTATGGCTACACCTTC
TRBV2	TRBJ2-2	-	TRBD1	CASTDRDRGRNGELFF	TGTGCCAGCACTGACCGGGACAGGGGGCGGAACGGGGAGCTGTTTTTT
TRBV6-1	TRBJ2-7	-	-	CASSLTPRSSYEQYF	TGTGCCAGCAGTTTGACACCGAGGAGCTCCTACGAGCAGTACTTC
TRBV2	TRBJ1-5	-	-	CASRPGPENQPQHF	TGTGCCAGCAGACCAGGACCCGAGAATCAGCCCCAGCATTTT
TRBV2	TRBJ2-7	-	TRBD1	CASTLDRAPYEQYF	TGTGCCAGCACCCTCGACAGGGCGCCCTACGAGCAGTACTTC
TRBV28	TRBJ2-5	-	-	CASSLLGVRETQYF	TGTGCCAGCAGTTTACTCGGGGTCCGAGAGACCCAGTACTTC
TRBV7-9	TRBJ1-3	once	-	CASSSPREFSGSGNTIYF	TGTGCCAGCAGCTCCCCGAGGGAGTTCTCTGGCTCTGGAAACACCATATATTTT
TRBV6-5	TRBJ1-4	-	TRBD1	CASRDRGQKLFF	TGTGCCAGCAGGGACAGGGGGCAAAAACTGTTTTTT
TRBV6-1	TRBJ2-1	-	TRBD2	CAVRPGLAVEQFF	TGTGCCGTAAGACCAGGACTAGCGGTTGAGCAGTTCTTC
TRBV28	TRBJ2-7	-	TRBD2	CASSFSGSGGEQYF	TGTGCCAGCAGTTTTTCTGGTAGCGGGGGCGAGCAGTACTTC
TRBV7-6	TRBJ2-7	-	TRBD1	CASSLDRGRSYEQYF	TGTGCCAGCAGCTTAGACAGGGGCCGATCCTACGAGCAGTACTTC
TRBV6-1	TRBJ2-1	few	TRBD2	CASSAGTNGASEQFF	TGTGCCAGCAGCGCCGGGACTAATGGGGCCAGTGAGCAGTTCTTC
TRBV11-2	TRBJ2-2	few	TRBD2	CASSLDRGGTGELFF	TGTGCCAGCAGCTTAGATCGGGGGGGCACCGGGGAGCTGTTTTTT
TRBV29-1	TRBJ2-1	-	-	CSVGWGSYEQFF	TGCAGCGTTGGATGGGGTAGCTATGAGCAGTTCTTC